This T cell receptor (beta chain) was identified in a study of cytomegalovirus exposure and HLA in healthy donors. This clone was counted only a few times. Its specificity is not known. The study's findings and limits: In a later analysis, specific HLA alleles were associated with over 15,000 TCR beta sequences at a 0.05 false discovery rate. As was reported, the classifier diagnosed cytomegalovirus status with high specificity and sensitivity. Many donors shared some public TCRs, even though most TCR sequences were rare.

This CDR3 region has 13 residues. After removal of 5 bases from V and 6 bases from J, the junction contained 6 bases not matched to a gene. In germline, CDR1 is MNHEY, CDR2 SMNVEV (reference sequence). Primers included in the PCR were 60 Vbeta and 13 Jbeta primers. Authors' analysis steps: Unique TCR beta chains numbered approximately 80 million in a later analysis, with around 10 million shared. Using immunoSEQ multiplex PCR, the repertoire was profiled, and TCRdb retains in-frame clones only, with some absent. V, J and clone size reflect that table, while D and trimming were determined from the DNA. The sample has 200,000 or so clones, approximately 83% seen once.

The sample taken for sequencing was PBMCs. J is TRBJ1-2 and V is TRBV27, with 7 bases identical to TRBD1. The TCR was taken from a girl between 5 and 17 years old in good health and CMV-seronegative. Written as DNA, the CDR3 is TGTGCCAGCAGTACAGGGGCCTCTAATGGCTACACCTTC. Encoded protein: CASSTGASNGYTF.